Following are 11 T cell receptor beta chains from one sample sequenced in a study of CD8 T cells in Susac syndrome. An input of about 0.5 to 1 ug of RNA was subjected to reverse transcription using random hexamers. TCRdb processed the immunoSEQ multiplex PCR reads anew with MiXCR; each CDR3 protein has one entry. The repertoire holds under 200,000 distinct CDR3 sequences, with approximately 95% as singletons. Source material: CD8+ T cells from PBMCs. These receptors all come from a human donor with multiple sclerosis.

The chain couples TRBV5-1 to TRBJ2-7, with TRBD1 matching 11 bases. V shed 1 base and J 5 bases; nucleotides not matched to a gene: 2. The germline V gene encodes CDR1 SGHRS and CDR2 YFSETQ. The CDR3 length is 14 residues. CDR3 in DNA: TGCGCCAGCAGCTTGCGGACAGGGGGCGACGAGCAGTACTTC. Translated, it gives CASSLRTGGDEQYF.

The V call is TRBV27, the J call TRBJ2-7; 8 bases agree with TRBD2. With V trimmed by 5 bases and J by 2 bases, 5 bases remained unmatched. The CDR3 contains 14 residues. CDR1 is MNHEY and CDR2 is SMNVEV in the germline V gene (reference sequence). The CDR3 DNA follows: TGTGCCAGCAGTCGGTCCGGGAGGGCCTACGAGCAGTACTTC. Translation: CASSRSGRAYEQYF.

This sequence joins TRBV13 and TRBJ2-1; 8 bases line up with TRBD2. From germline, CDR1 is PRHDT and CDR2 FYEKMQ (reference sequence). This CDR3 region has 12 residues. V lost 6 bases and J lost 9; bases outside the gene matches: 4. The CDR3 DNA reads TGTGCCAGCAGTGCCGGGGGGGTTGAGCAGTTCTTC. Protein product: CASSAGGVEQFF.

The chain uses TRBV20-1 and TRBJ1-2; unclear D gene. The CDR3 is 15 amino acids. V was cut by 0 bases and J by 1 base, with 12 bases left in between. The germline gives CDR1 DFQATT, CDR2 SNEGSKA (reference sequence). In DNA, the CDR3 is TGCAGTGCTAGAGATCCTTATGGCAGTAACTATGGCTACACCTTC. This codes for CSARDPYGSNYGYTF.

This clonotype was detected only once. The chain carries TRBV4-1 and TRBJ2-2; 9 nucleotides agree with TRBD2. The V segment lost 0 bases and the J segment 7 bases; nucleotides outside the gene matches: 9. This CDR3 comprises 17 residues. The germline V gene encodes CDR1 MGHRA and CDR2 YSYEKL. The CDR3 loop reads CASSQDTASGMNGELFF. The CDR3 bases are TGCGCCAGCAGCCAAGATACGGCTAGCGGGATGAACGGGGAGCTGTTTTTT.

V is TRBV11-2 and J is TRBJ1-2; D may be TRBD1 (6 bases). Germline V gives CDR1 SGHAT, CDR2 FQNNGV. The V gene lost 1 base and the J gene lost 6 bases, with 9 bases spanning the gap. The CDR3 has 13 residues. CDR3 bases: TGTGCCAGCAGCTTAGTTACAGGGAATGGCTACACCTTC. This translates into CASSLVTGNGYTF.

The V gene is TRBV11-2, the J gene TRBJ1-2, with D unresolved. CDR3 length equals 9 residues. The germline V gene has CDR1 SGHAT and CDR2 FQNNGV. V was cut by 6 bases and J by 6 bases, with 2 bases left in between. The CDR3 DNA reads TGTGCCAGCAGTGATGGCTACACCTTC. Protein product: CASSDGYTF.

In this sample, this clonotype turned up once. The chain employs TRBV30 and TRBJ2-7; D call uncertain. Germline CDR1 is GTSNPN and CDR2 is SVGIG (reference sequence). The CDR3 is made up of 12 amino acids. V was trimmed by 2 bases and J by 5 bases, leaving 10 bases between them. The CDR3 region is CAWSHTHHEQYF. DNA for the CDR3: TGTGCCTGGAGTCATACCCACCACGAGCAGTACTTC.

The J gene is TRBJ2-5, the V gene TRBV7-8, with TRBD2 identical over 10 bases. The CDR3 runs to 14 residues. The germline CDR1 and CDR2 sequences are SGHVS and FQNEAQ. J was trimmed by 11 bases and V by 1 base; bases with no gene match: 7. Here the CDR3 reads CASSLGAGGPVQYF. CDR3 DNA sequence: TGTGCCAGCAGCTTAGGAGCGGGGGGGCCAGTTCAGTACTTC.

This rearrangement joins TRBV12-5 to TRBJ1-1; D gene unclear. The V and J ends lost 1 base and 0 bases respectively, with 9 bases between them. Germline V CDR1 and CDR2: LGHNT, FRNRAP. This CDR3 has 15 residues. CDR3: CASGLAVQLNTEAFF. CDR3 in DNA: TGTGCTAGTGGTTTGGCTGTTCAACTGAACACTGAAGCTTTCTTT.

The J gene is TRBJ2-5, the V gene TRBV4-1, with no clear D. Germline lookup yields CDR1 MGHRA and CDR2 YSYEKL. This CDR3 is 12 amino acids long. V lost 0 bases and J 6 bases, leaving 5 bases between the germline ends. The CDR3 is CASSQDRKTQYF. In DNA, the CDR3 is TGCGCCAGCAGCCAAGATCGGAAGACCCAGTACTTC.